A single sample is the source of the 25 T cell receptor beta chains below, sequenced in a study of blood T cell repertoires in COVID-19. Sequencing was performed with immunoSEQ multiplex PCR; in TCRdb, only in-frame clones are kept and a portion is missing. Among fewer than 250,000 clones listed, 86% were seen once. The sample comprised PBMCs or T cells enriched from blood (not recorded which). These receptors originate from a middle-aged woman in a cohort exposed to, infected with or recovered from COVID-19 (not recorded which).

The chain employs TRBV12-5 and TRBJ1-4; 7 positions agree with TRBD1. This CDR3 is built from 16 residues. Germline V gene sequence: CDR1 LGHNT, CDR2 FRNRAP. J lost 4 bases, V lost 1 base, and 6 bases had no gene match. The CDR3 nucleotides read TGTGCTAGTGGTTTGGATGTGGGACAGTATAATGAAAAACTGTTTTTT. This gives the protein CASGLDVGQYNEKLFF.

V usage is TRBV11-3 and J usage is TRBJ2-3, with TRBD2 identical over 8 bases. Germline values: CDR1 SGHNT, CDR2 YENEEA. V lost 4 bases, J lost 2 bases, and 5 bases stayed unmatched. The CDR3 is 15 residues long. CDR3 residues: CASSSGLAVTDTQYF. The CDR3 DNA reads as TGTGCCAGCAGCTCTGGACTAGCCGTCACAGATACGCAGTATTTT.

Here the CDR3 DNA reads TGTGCCAGCTCACCGGGCCAGGTGAGCTCCTACGAGCAGTACTTC. This encodes CASSPGQVSSYEQYF. This chain connects TRBV18 to TRBJ2-7, with no clear D. V was clipped by 3 bases and J by 0 bases, with 12 bases between them. CDR3 size: 15 residues. CDR1 and CDR2 (germline): KGHSH, LQKENI. Combining the CDR3 with reference TRBV18 and TRBJ2-7 gives the whole variable domain NAGVMQNPRHLVRRRGQEARLRCSPMKGHSHVYWYRQLPEEGLKFMVYLQKENIIDESGMPKERFSAEFPKEGPSILRIQQVVRGDSAAYFCASSPGQVSSYEQYFGPGTRLTVT.

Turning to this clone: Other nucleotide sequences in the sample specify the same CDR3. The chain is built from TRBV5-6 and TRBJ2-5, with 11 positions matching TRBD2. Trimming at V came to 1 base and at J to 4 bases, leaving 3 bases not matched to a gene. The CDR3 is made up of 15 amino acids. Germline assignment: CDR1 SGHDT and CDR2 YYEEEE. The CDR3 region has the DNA TGTGCCAGCAGCTTGTTAGCGGGGGGGCGAGAGACCCAGTACTTC. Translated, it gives CASSLLAGGRETQYF. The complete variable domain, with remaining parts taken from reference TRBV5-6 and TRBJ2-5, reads DAGVTQSPTHLIKTRGQQVTLRCSPKSGHDTVSWYQQALGQGPQFIFQYYEEEERQRGNFPDRFSGHQFPNYSSELNVNALLLGDSALYLCASSLLAGGRETQYFGPGTRLLVL.

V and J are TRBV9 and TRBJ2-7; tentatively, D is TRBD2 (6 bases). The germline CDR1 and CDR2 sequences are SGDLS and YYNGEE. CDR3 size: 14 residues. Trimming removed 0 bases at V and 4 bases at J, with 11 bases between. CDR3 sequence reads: CASSVGLAKYEQYF. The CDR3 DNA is TGTGCCAGCAGCGTAGGGCTAGCGAAGTACGAGCAGTACTTC.

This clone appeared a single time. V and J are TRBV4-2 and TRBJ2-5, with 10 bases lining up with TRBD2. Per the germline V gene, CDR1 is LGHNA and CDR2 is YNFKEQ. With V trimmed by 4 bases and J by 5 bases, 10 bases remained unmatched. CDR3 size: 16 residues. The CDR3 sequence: CASSPRGSGGAETQYF. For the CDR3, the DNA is TGTGCCAGCAGCCCTCGAGGGAGCGGGGGGGCGGAGACCCAGTACTTC.

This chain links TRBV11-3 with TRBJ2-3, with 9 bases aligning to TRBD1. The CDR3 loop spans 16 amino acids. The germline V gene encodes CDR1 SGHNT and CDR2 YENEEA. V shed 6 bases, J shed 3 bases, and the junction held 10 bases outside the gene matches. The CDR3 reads CASRPRQGGGTDTQYF. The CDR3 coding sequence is TGTGCCAGCAGACCAAGACAGGGGGGAGGAACAGATACGCAGTATTTT.

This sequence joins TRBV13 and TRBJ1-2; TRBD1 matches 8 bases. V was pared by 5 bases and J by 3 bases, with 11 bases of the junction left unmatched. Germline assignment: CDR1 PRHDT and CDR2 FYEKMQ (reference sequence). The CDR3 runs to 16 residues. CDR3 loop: CASSRARGQGHYGYTF. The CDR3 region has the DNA TGTGCCAGCAGCCGGGCTCGTGGACAGGGCCACTATGGCTACACCTTC.

This chain's CDR3 is CASSSRGRAYGYTF. For the CDR3, the DNA is TGTGCCAGCAGCTCCAGGGGGCGAGCCTATGGCTACACCTTC. The genes are TRBV11-3 and TRBJ1-2; 8 positions match TRBD1. The ends lost 4 bases at V and 4 bases at J; junction bases unmatched: 5. The CDR3 has 14 residues. Germline CDR1 and CDR2: SGHNT and YENEEA.

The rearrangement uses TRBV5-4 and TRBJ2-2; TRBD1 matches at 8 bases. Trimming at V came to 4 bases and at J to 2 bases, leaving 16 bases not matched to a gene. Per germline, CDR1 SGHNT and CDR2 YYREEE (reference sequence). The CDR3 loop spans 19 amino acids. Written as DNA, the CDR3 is TGTGCCAGCAGCGGATCGGACAGGGATTTTACCAGAAACACCGGGGAGCTGTTTTTT. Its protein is CASSGSDRDFTRNTGELFF.

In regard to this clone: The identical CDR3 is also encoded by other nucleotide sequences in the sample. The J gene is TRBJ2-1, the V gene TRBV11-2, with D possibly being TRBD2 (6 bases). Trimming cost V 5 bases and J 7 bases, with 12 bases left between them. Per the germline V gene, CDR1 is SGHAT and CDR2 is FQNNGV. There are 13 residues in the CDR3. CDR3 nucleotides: TGTGCCAGCAGCCTGGGACTCCTGAATGAGCAGTTCTTC. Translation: CASSLGLLNEQFF.

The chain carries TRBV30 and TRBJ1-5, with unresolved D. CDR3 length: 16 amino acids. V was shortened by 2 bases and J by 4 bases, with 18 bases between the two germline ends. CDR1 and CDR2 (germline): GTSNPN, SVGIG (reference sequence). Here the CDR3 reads CAWSTNRGGSNQPQHF. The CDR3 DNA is TGTGCCTGGAGTACCAACCGAGGCGGCAGTAATCAGCCCCAGCATTTT.

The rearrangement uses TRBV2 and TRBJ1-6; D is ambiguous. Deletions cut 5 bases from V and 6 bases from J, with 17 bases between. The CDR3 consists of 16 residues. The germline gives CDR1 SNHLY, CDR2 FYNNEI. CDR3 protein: CASSLNRREINSPLHF. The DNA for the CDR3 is TGTGCCAGCAGTTTGAACCGCCGGGAGATTAATTCACCCCTCCACTTT.

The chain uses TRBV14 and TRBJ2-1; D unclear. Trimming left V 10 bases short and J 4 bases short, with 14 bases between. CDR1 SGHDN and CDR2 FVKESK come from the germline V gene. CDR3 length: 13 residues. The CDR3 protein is CAISKTPYNEQFF. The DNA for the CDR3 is TGTGCCATCTCCAAGACACCATACAATGAGCAGTTCTTC.

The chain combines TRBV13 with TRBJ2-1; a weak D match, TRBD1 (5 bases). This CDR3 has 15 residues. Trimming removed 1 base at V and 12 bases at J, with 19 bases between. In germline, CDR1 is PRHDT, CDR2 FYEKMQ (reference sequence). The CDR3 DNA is TGTGCCAGCAGCTTAGTTGGGTGGGGCAATGAGCGGCAGTTCTTC. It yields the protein CASSLVGWGNERQFF.

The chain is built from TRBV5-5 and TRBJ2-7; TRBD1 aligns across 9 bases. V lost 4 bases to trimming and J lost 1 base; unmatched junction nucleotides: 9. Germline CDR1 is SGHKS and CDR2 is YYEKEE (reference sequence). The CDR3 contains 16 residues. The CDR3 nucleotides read TGTGCCAGCAGCAGAACCGGGACAGGGACTTCCTACGAGCAGTACTTC. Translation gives CASSRTGTGTSYEQYF.

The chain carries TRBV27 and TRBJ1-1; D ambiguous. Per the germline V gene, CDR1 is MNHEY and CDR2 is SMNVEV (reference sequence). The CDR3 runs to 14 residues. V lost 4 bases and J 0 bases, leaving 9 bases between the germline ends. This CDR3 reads CASSSPGMNTEAFF. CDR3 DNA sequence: TGTGCCAGCAGTTCCCCGGGGATGAACACTGAAGCTTTCTTT.

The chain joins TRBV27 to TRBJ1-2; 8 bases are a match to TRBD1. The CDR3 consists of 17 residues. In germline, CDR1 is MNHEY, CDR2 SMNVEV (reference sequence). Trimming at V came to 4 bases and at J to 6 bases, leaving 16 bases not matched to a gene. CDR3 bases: TGTGCCAGCAGTTCGGGACAGGCTTCCCTCTCGGGAGATGGCTACACCTTC. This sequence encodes CASSSGQASLSGDGYTF.

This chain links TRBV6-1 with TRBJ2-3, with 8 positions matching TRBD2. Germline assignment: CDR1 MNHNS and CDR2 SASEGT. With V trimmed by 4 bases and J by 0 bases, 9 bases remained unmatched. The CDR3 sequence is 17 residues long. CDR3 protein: CASSGYGGGGSTDTQYF. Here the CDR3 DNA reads TGTGCCAGCAGTGGCTATGGGGGCGGGGGGAGCACAGATACGCAGTATTTT.

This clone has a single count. Here the CDR3 DNA reads TGCGCCAGCAGCCAAGATTCGGGGGGCAGGGACACCGAGCAGTTCTTC. Translated, it gives CASSQDSGGRDTEQFF. V and J are TRBV4-1 and TRBJ2-1; the D gene is possibly TRBD2 (7 bases). V lost 0 bases, J lost 10 bases, and 19 bases lay in between. The CDR3 is 16 residues long. Germline values: CDR1 MGHRA, CDR2 YSYEKL.

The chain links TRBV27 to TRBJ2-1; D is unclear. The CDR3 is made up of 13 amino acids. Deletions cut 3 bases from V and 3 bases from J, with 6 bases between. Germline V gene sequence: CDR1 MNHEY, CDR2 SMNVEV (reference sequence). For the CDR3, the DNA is TGTGCCAGCAGTTTTTCCAGCTACAATGAGCAGTTCTTC. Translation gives CASSFSSYNEQFF.

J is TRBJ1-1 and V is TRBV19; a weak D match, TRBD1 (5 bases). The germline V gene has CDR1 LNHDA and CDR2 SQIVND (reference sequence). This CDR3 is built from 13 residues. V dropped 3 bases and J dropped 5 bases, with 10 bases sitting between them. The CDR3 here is CASSMQGRTEAFF. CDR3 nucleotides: TGTGCCAGTAGTATGCAGGGTCGAACTGAAGCTTTCTTT.

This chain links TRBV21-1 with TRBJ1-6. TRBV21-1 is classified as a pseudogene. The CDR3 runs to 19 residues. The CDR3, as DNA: TGTGCCAGCAGCAAAGGGGTTTGGGGGGTAAGGTCCTATAATTCACCCCTCCACTTT. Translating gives CASSKGVWGVRSYNSPLHF.

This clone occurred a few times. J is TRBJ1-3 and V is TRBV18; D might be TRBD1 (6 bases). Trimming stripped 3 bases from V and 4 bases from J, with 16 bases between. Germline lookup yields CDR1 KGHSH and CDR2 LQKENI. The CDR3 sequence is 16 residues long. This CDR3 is CASSPWDTLRGNTIYF. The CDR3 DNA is TGTGCCAGCTCACCCTGGGACACCCTGAGAGGAAACACCATATATTTT.

CDR3 protein: CASKSRGAHNEQFF. The CDR3 DNA sequence: TGTGCCAGTAAGTCGCGCGGGGCCCACAATGAGCAGTTCTTC. The rearrangement uses TRBV19 and TRBJ2-1; D is perhaps TRBD2 (6 bases). Trimming removed 7 bases from V and 5 bases from J, with 15 bases in between. CDR3 length equals 14 residues. Germline V gene data show CDR1 as LNHDA and CDR2 as SQIVND (reference sequence). The full variable domain, in which reference TRBV19 and TRBJ2-1 provide the parts outside the CDR3, is DGGITQSPKYLFRKEGQNVTLSCEQNLNHDAMYWYRQDPGQGLRLIYYSQIVNDFQKGDIAEGYSVSREKKESFPLTVTSAQKNPTAFYLCASKSRGAHNEQFFGPGTRLTVL.